The clone carrying this T cell receptor beta chain was seen only once. PCR used 60 Vbeta primers and 13 Jbeta primers. Profiling relied on immunoSEQ multiplex PCR, and the TCRdb table lists in-frame clones only, not all of them. In the table there are some 190,000 clones, about 83% of which are singletons. The record originates from a study of cytomegalovirus exposure and HLA in healthy donors. The wider study: Findings of an earlier analysis included 90 million to 120 million unique TCR beta sequences from around 180 million T cells.

The germline gives CDR1 MDHEN, CDR2 SYDVKM. Trimming took off 7 bases at V and 1 base at J, with 11 bases between the two ends. The CDR3 totals 13 residues. This receptor was obtained from a man between 40 and 49 years old in good health and CMV-seropositive. V gene TRBV28 combines with J gene TRBJ2-7; a weak D match, TRBD1 (6 bases). The sequencing input was PBMCs. The CDR3, as DNA: TGTGCCAGCACTCGGGACACTTCCTACGAGCAGTACTTC. This translates into CASTRDTSYEQYF.